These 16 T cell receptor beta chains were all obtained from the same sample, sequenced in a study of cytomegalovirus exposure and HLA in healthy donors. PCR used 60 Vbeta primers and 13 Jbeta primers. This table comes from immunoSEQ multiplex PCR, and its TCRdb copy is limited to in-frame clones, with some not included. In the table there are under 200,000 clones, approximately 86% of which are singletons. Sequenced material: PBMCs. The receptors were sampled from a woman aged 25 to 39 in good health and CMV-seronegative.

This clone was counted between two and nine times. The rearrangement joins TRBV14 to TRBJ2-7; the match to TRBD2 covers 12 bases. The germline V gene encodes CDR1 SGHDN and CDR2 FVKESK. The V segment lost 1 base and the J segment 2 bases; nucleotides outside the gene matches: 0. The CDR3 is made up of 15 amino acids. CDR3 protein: CASSQGLAGAYEQYF. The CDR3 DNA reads TGTGCCAGCAGCCAAGGACTAGCGGGAGCCTACGAGCAGTACTTC. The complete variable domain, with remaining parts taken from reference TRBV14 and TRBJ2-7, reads EAGVTQFPSHSVIEKGQTVTLRCDPISGHDNLYWYRRVMGKEIKFLLHFVKESKQDESGMPNNRFLAERTGGTYSTLKVQPAELEDSGVYFCASSQGLAGAYEQYFGPGTRLTVT.

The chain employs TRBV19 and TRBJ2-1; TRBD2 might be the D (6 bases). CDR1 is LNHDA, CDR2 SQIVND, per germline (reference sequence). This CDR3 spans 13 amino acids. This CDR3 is CATGTVIYNEQFF. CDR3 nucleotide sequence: TGTGCTACCGGGACTGTCATATACAATGAGCAGTTCTTC.

This CDR3 is CSVGGLANNEQFF. The CDR3 DNA sequence: TGCAGCGTGGGGGGACTAGCGAACAATGAGCAGTTCTTC. This chain links TRBV29-1 with TRBJ2-1, with 10 bases aligning to TRBD2. Germline loops: CDR1 SQVTM, CDR2 ANQGSEA. V lost 6 bases and J lost 5; bases outside the gene matches: 4. The length of the CDR3 is 13 residues.

CDR3 in amino acids: CAISFDSYEQYF. DNA of the CDR3: TGTGCCATCAGTTTTGACAGCTACGAGCAGTACTTC. The chain uses TRBV10-3 and TRBJ2-7; possible D gene TRBD1, 5 bases. CDR1 and CDR2 from the germline V gene are ENHRY and SYGVKD. CDR3 size: 12 residues. The V end was cut by 5 bases, the J end by 3 bases, with 8 bases between.

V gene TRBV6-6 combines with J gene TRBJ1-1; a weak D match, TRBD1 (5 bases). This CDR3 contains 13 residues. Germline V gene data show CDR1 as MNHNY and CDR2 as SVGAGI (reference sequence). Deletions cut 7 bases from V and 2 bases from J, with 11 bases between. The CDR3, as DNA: TGTGCCAGCAAACCAGACAGTAACACTGAAGCTTTCTTT. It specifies CASKPDSNTEAFF.

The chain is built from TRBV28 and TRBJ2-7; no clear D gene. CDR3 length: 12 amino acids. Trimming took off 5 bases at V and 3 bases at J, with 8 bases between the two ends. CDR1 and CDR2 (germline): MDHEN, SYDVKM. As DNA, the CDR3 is TGTGCCAGCAGTGATGAGGACTACGAGCAGTACTTC. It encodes CASSDEDYEQYF.

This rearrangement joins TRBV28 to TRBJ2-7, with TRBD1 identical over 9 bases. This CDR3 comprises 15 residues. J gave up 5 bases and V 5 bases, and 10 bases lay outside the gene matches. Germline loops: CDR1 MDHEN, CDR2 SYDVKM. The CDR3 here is CASSLGTGSLHEQYF. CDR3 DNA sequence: TGTGCCAGCAGTCTCGGGACAGGGAGTCTCCACGAGCAGTACTTC.

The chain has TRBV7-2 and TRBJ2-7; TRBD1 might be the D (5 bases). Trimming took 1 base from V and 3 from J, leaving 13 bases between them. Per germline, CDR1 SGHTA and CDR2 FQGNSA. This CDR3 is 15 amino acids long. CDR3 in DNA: TGTGCCAGCAGCTTAGAGGTGACAGCAAACTACGAGCAGTACTTC. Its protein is CASSLEVTANYEQYF.

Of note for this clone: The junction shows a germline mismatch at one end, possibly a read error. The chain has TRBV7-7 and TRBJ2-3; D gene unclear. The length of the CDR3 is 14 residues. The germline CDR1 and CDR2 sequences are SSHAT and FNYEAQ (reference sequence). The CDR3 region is CASSLDPNTDTQYF. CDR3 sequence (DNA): TGTGCTAGCAGCTTAGACCCTAACACAGATACGCAGTATTTT.

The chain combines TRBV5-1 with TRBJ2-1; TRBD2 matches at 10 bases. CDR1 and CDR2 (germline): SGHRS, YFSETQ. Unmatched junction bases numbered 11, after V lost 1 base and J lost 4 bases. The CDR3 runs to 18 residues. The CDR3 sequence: CASSLTAGGPREYNEQFF. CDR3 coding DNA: TGCGCCAGCAGCTTGACAGCGGGGGGGCCGAGGGAATACAATGAGCAGTTCTTC.

CDR3 DNA: TGTGCCAGCAGCGCGGGAAGCGGGGGGGGTTACGAGCAGTACTTC. Its translation: CASSAGSGGGYEQYF. The V call is TRBV9, the J call TRBJ2-7; 10 bases match TRBD2. J was trimmed by 4 bases and V by 3 bases; bases with no gene match: 7. The CDR3 loop spans 15 amino acids. Germline V gives CDR1 SGDLS, CDR2 YYNGEE.

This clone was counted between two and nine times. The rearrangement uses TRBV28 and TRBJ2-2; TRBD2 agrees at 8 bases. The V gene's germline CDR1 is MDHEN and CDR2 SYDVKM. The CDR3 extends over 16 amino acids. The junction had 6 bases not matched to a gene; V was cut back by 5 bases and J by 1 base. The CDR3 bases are TGTGCCAGCAGTCCACGTCGGGGGGGGAACACCGGGGAGCTGTTTTTT. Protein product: CASSPRRGGNTGELFF.

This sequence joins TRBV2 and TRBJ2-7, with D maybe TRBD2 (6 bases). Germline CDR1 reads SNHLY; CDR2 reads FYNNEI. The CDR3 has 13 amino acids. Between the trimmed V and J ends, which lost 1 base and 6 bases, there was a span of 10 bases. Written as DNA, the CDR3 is TGTGCCAGCAGTGAAGAGAGCGGGTTCGAGCAGTACTTC. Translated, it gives CASSEESGFEQYF. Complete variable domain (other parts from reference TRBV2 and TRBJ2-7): EPEVTQTPSHQVTQMGQEVILRCVPISNHLYFYWYRQILGQKVEFLVSFYNNEISEKSEIFDDQFSVERPDGSNFTLKIRSTKLEDSAMYFCASSEESGFEQYFGPGTRLTVT.

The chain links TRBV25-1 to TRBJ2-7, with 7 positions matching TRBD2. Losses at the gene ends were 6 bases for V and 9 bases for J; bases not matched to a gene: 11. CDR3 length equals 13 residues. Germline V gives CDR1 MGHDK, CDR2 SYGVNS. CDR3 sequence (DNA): TGTGCCAGCAGCACCCCTGGCGGGAGTGGGCAGTACTTC. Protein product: CASSTPGGSGQYF.

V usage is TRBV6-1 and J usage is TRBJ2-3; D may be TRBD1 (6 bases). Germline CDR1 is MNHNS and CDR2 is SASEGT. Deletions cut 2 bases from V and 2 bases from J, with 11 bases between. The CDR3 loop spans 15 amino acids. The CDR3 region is CASSESDRTTDTQYF. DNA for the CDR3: TGTGCCAGCAGTGAATCCGACAGGACCACAGATACGCAGTATTTT.

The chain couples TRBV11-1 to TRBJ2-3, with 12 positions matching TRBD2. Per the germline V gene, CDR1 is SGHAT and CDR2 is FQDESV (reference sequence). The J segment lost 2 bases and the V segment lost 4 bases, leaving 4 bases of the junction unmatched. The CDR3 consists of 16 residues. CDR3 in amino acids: CASSSGLAGFTDTQYF. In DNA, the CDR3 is TGTGCCAGCAGCTCGGGACTAGCGGGTTTCACAGATACGCAGTATTTT.